This T cell receptor beta chain comes out of a study of control samples from healthy donors and cancer patients. Assay: immunoSEQ multiplex PCR; the TCRdb copy retains only in-frame clones and omits some. Among 130,000 or so clones listed, approximately 90% were seen once. The CDR3 is made up of 14 amino acids. The J segment lost 4 bases and the V segment lost 3 bases, leaving 3 bases of the junction unmatched. Germline V gene lookup returns CDR1 LNHDA and CDR2 SQIVND (reference sequence). Material for sequencing was blood. This TCR was recovered from a man over 45 in good health. This chain uses TRBV19 with TRBJ2-3; 8 bases are a match to TRBD2. The CDR3 protein is CASSIRGGSDTQYF. CDR3 nucleotides: TGTGCCAGTAGTATCCGGGGGGGCTCAGATACGCAGTATTTT. The full variable domain, completed using reference TRBV19 and TRBJ2-3, is DGGITQSPKYLFRKEGQNVTLSCEQNLNHDAMYWYRQDPGQGLRLIYYSQIVNDFQKGDIAEGYSVSREKKESFPLTVTSAQKNPTAFYLCASSIRGGSDTQYFGPGTRLTVL.